This T cell receptor (beta chain) derives from a study of cytomegalovirus exposure and HLA in healthy donors (dated by TCRdb to 2016 to 2017). At the level of the whole study: According to a later analysis, one platform produced both the 120 validation repertoires and the roughly 640 repertoires of the first cohort. In addition to the first cohort of roughly 670 subjects, a separate validation cohort of 120 different subjects was used. To predict cytomegalovirus infection status, the study brought together high-throughput TCR immunosequencing, statistical association of individual TCRs with disease status, and machine learning. The study aimed to test whether cataloging public T cell receptors could reveal signatures of past pathogen exposure.

The CDR3 measures 14 amino acids from cysteine to phenylalanine. Of all the DNA, just the CDR3 is kept, 42 bases in frame from base 1. The germline V gene supplies CDR1 KGHSH and CDR2 LQKENI. Trimmed from V: 3 bases; trimmed from J: 7 bases; junction bases lacking a gene match: 6. What the authors observed across the whole study: It was suggested by the authors that the approach could potentially be generalized to other disease states and immunological phenotypes. The validation cohort had no HLA typing available for a later analysis, so co-occurrence within that cohort was assessed over all 120 or so repertoires. A later analysis found that TCRs clustered in the first cohort also tended to co-occur in the roughly 120 validation repertoires, with approximately 93% of cluster scores above 0. In vitro tests confirmed that a few of the cytomegalovirus-associated TCR beta chains recognize cytomegalovirus antigens. The study gave a list of under 200 TCR beta chains associated with cytomegalovirus. Across donors, most TCR sequences were observed very rarely, whereas some public TCRs were present in many individuals. In both the original and validation cohorts, the classifier was reported to diagnose cytomegalovirus status with high specificity and sensitivity.

Library method: the immunoSEQ multiplex PCR assay. As for the original processing: A statistical classification framework was built for diagnosing cytomegalovirus status from the catalog of TCR beta chain sequences. The table was pulled from immuneACCESS by TCRdb, which kept in-frame rearrangements only. Such tables lose some clones; where checked, under half of the loss comes from unresolved V genes, and the rest has no known cause. V and J calls and clone size come straight from that table; D and trimming were deduced from the DNA. This sample has 100,000 to 150,000 clones in its table, and more than 75% of those were observed once. 2% to 2.5% of the sample lies in the top ten. As concerns this clone: What this receptor recognizes is not known. Qualities for individual bases were not recorded, and no much larger clone is one base off.

The donors belonged to the validation cohort of over a hundred subjects, which was separate from the roughly 700-subject first cohort. The clonotype was recovered from a woman aged 30 to 39 in good health and CMV-seronegative. The sequence joins TRBV18 to TRBJ1-2, and 9 junctional nucleotides match TRBD1. Material: PBMCs. The CDR3 in this case is CASSPPTGGGGYTF. The DNA sequence is as follows: TGTGCCAGCTCACCCCCCACAGGGGGCGGTGGCTACACCTTC. Supplemented by the reference TRBV18 and TRBJ1-2 proteins around the CDR3, the complete variable domain is NAGVMQNPRHLVRRRGQEARLRCSPMKGHSHVYWYRQLPEEGLKFMVYLQKENIIDESGMPKERFSAEFPKEGPSILRIQQVVRGDSAAYFCASSPPTGGGGYTFGSGTRLTVV.